What follows describes a single T cell receptor (beta chain). The protocol was immunoSEQ multiplex PCR, while the TCRdb copy is restricted to in-frame clones and leaves out a portion. There are roughly 130,000 clones in the sample; just over 90% occur only once, and under 2% lies in the top ten. This specimen comes from a study of control samples from healthy donors and cancer patients. The TCR originated in a man aged 50 to 59 with head and neck cancer. Sample: PBMCs.

In DNA, the CDR3 is TGTGCCAGCACCGGAGAAGGGAAAGAGACCCAGTACTTC. Amino acid sequence: CASTGEGKETQYF. The rearrangement uses TRBV12-3 or TRBV12-4 and TRBJ2-5; D is undetermined. V was cut by 7 bases and J by 3 bases, with 12 bases left in between. This CDR3 is 13 amino acids long.